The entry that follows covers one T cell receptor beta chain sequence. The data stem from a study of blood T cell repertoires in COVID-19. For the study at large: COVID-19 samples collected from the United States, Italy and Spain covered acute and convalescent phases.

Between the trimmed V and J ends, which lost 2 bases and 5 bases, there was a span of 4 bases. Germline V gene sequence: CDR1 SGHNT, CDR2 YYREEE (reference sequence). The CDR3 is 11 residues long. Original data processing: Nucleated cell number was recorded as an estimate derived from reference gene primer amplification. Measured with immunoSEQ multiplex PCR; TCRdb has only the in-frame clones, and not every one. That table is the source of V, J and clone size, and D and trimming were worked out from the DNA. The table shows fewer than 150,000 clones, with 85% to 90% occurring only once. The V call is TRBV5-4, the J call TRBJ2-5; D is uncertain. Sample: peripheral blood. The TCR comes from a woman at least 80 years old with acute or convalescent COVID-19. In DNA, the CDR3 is TGTGCCAGCAGCTTCCAGGAGACCCAGTACTTC. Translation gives CASSFQETQYF.